Following are 28 T cell receptor beta chains from one sample sequenced in a study of molecular identifiers for immune sequencing clone quantification. TCRdb independently ran MiXCR on the PCR reads; one entry per CDR3 protein. The data hold 400,000 to 600,000 distinct CDR3 sequences, with around 23% observed a single time. Specimen: naive CD8+ T cells from blood, with Jurkat cell RNA spiked in. The subset denotes: FACS-sorted CD8+CD4-CCR7+CD45RA+ naive T cells. The receptors here all came from a human donor in good health. Some libraries in this study had Jurkat cell RNA spiked in.

The chain has TRBV20-1 and TRBJ2-2; D is undetermined. This CDR3 contains 15 residues. Germline V gene sequence: CDR1 DFQATT, CDR2 SNEGSKA (reference sequence). Trimming took 5 bases from V and 7 from J, leaving 20 bases between them. The CDR3, as DNA: TGCAGTGCTGCGACGCCCCTGGGAAATGTCGGGGAGCTGTTTTTT. It is translated as CSAATPLGNVGELFF.

This clonotype was detected a few times. The gene calls are TRBV20-1 and TRBJ2-3; no clear D gene. Between the trimmed V and J ends, which lost 4 bases and 4 bases, there was a span of 15 bases. The germline gives CDR1 DFQATT, CDR2 SNEGSKA (reference sequence). The CDR3 length is 14 residues. This CDR3 reads CSAIGDFLADTQYF. As DNA, the CDR3 is TGCAGTGCTATTGGTGACTTCCTCGCAGATACGCAGTATTTT.

The genes are TRBV20-1 and TRBJ2-2; D not certain. With 0 bases removed from V and 2 bases from J, the gap between germline ends came to 10 bases. Germline CDR1 is DFQATT and CDR2 is SNEGSKA (reference sequence). The CDR3 has 15 amino acids. CDR3 in DNA: TGCAGTGCTAGAGACAGGCAGTTCAACACCGGGGAGCTGTTTTTT. Residues: CSARDRQFNTGELFF.

The CDR3 loop reads CASSSGQHSYNSPLHF. Written as DNA, the CDR3 is TGTGCCAGCAGTTCGGGACAGCACTCCTATAATTCACCCCTCCACTTT. The V call is TRBV6-2 or TRBV6-3, the J call TRBJ1-6; the match to TRBD1 covers 7 bases. CDR3 length: 16 residues. Trimming removed 4 bases from V and 0 bases from J; junction bases left unmatched: 3. CDR1 MNHEY and CDR2 SVGEGT come from the germline V gene.

Note on this clonotype: Being one base from a much bigger clone, this may be a read error. The chain is built from TRBV4-1 and TRBJ2-2; no definite D call. The CDR3 sequence is 12 residues long. V was trimmed by 3 bases and J by 5 bases, leaving 4 bases between them. Germline V lookup: CDR1 MGHRA, CDR2 YSYEKL. CDR3 sequence reads: CASSQMTGELFF. The CDR3 coding sequence is TGCGCCAGCAGCCAGATGACCGGGGAGCTGTTTTTT.

This clonotype was detected many times. The chain is built from TRBV7-2 and TRBJ2-3; 12 nucleotides align to TRBD2. V lost 5 bases and J lost 4; bases outside the gene matches: 7. CDR3 length: 16 amino acids. Germline lookup yields CDR1 SGHTA and CDR2 FQGNSA. The CDR3 here is CASSTTSGRLADTQYF. CDR3 coding DNA: TGTGCCAGCAGCACCACTAGCGGGAGGTTGGCAGATACGCAGTATTTT.

As to this clonotype: Being one base from a much bigger clone, this may be a read error. V and J are TRBV6-5 and TRBJ2-7; TRBD1 matches 7 bases. This CDR3 is built from 15 residues. CDR1 and CDR2 (germline): MNHEY, SVGAGI. Trimming cost V 3 bases and J 3 bases; bases outside gene matches: 8. The CDR3 reads CASSYEGSGGYEQYF. As DNA, the CDR3 is TGTGCCAGCAGTTATGAGGGGTCAGGGGGCTACGAGCAGTACTTC.

The CDR3 reads CSALGQPSYEQYF. The CDR3 region has the DNA TGCAGTGCGTTAGGACAGCCGTCCTACGAGCAGTACTTC. The gene calls are TRBV20-1 and TRBJ2-7, with a tentative D call TRBD1 (6 bases). This CDR3 comprises 13 residues. Germline loops: CDR1 DFQATT, CDR2 SNEGSKA (reference sequence). Trimming left V 6 bases short and J 1 base short, with 13 bases between.

The table lists this clonotype with a few counts. The genes are TRBV3-1 and TRBJ2-5; D tentatively reads TRBD1 or TRBD2 (6 bases each). V gave up 1 base and J gave up 7 bases, with 16 bases separating them. Germline lookup yields CDR1 LGHDT and CDR2 YNNKEL (reference sequence). The CDR3 covers 15 residues. The CDR3 loop reads CASSQAWDKEGTQYF. In nucleotides, the CDR3 is TGTGCCAGCAGCCAAGCCTGGGACAAGGAGGGGACCCAGTACTTC.

The V call is TRBV11-2, the J call TRBJ2-7, with D hard to call. The CDR3 loop spans 13 amino acids. Germline V gene sequence: CDR1 SGHAT, CDR2 FQNNGV. V gave up 2 bases and J gave up 6 bases, with 11 bases separating them. CDR3 nucleotides: TGTGCCAGCAGCTTAATCGTGTTGGCCGAGCAGTACTTC. Amino acid sequence: CASSLIVLAEQYF.

The sample holds many counts of this clonotype. The chain is built from TRBV12-3 or TRBV12-4 and TRBJ2-3, with TRBD1 as a possible D gene (6 bases). Deletions cut 3 bases from V and 0 bases from J, with 10 bases between. This CDR3 contains 15 residues. CDR3 DNA: TGTGCCAGCAGTTTGGAAGGGGGAAGCACAGATACGCAGTATTTT. Amino acids: CASSLEGGSTDTQYF.

The chain combines TRBV20-1 with TRBJ2-3; 11 positions agree with TRBD2. V lost 5 bases and J lost 6; bases outside the gene matches: 10. Germline lookup yields CDR1 DFQATT and CDR2 SNEGSKA (reference sequence). The CDR3 consists of 15 residues. CDR3 nucleotides: TGCAGTGCTCACTATACTAGCGGGAGCGCCGATACGCAGTATTTT. Its translation: CSAHYTSGSADTQYF.

This clonotype was counted ten times or more. The V call is TRBV7-9, the J call TRBJ2-3; 14 bases fit TRBD2. The CDR3 length is 16 residues. Losses at the gene ends were 6 bases for V and 6 bases for J; bases not matched to a gene: 8. Germline CDR1 and CDR2: SEHNR and FQNEAQ (reference sequence). The CDR3 loop reads CASSSPTSGGADTQYF. In DNA form, the CDR3 reads TGTGCCAGCAGTTCTCCGACTAGCGGGGGGGCCGATACGCAGTATTTT.

This chain links TRBV5-1 with TRBJ2-7; 7 nucleotides match TRBD1. J was trimmed by 1 base and V by 0 bases; bases with no gene match: 7. CDR3 size: 16 residues. Germline assignment: CDR1 SGHRS and CDR2 YFSETQ. The DNA for the CDR3 is TGCGCCAGCAGCTTGGACAGGGGCTCGGGATCCTACGAGCAGTACTTC. Its translation: CASSLDRGSGSYEQYF.

Details on this clonotype: This clone may be a read error of a much larger clone one base away. Since the CDR3 does not end with the conserved phenylalanine or tryptophan, this likely comes from a read error. V gene TRBV12-3 or TRBV12-4 combines with J gene TRBJ1-2; D not resolved. V was trimmed by 4 bases and J by 4 bases, leaving 13 bases between them. This CDR3 is 14 amino acids long. CDR3 region: CASSSPGEVYGYTI. For the CDR3, the DNA is TGTGCCAGCAGTTCCCCAGGAGAGGTCTATGGCTACACCATC.

This clonotype was recorded many times. One end of the junction does not line up with germline, which may come from a read error. The chain couples TRBV5-1 to TRBJ2-3; D gene uncertain. The germline V gene has CDR1 SGHRS and CDR2 YFSETQ. The CDR3 extends over 15 amino acids. This CDR3 reads CASSLGATSTDTQYF. The CDR3 DNA follows: TGTGCCAGCAGCTTAGGAGCAACTAGCACAGATACGCAGTATTTT.

This clonotype has at least ten counts. The chain joins TRBV28 to TRBJ2-5; D ambiguous. The CDR3 contains 14 residues. The germline CDR1 and CDR2 sequences are MDHEN and SYDVKM. V was cut by 3 bases and J by 1 base, with 9 bases left in between. CDR3 residues: CASSFWSGQETQYF. CDR3 sequence (DNA): TGTGCCAGCAGTTTTTGGTCAGGCCAAGAGACCCAGTACTTC.

This clonotype was seen repeatedly, ten times or more. The V call is TRBV7-9, the J call TRBJ2-3; no clear D. Trimming removed 4 bases at V and 2 bases at J, with 16 bases between. Germline V gene sequence: CDR1 SEHNR, CDR2 FQNEAQ (reference sequence). The CDR3 totals 16 residues. As DNA, the CDR3 is TGTGCCAGCAGCTCCCAACTGGGCAGCCCCACAGATACGCAGTATTTT. Translating it yields CASSSQLGSPTDTQYF.

The chain employs TRBV28 and TRBJ2-1; TRBD2 is a possible D gene (6 bases). Looked up from germline, CDR1 is MDHEN and CDR2 is SYDVKM. The CDR3 length is 15 residues. V was cut by 6 bases and J by 7 bases, with 19 bases left in between. The CDR3, as DNA: TGTGCCAGCAGCCACGGACTAATTCCCCCGAATGAGCAGTTCTTC. This encodes CASSHGLIPPNEQFF.

The rearrangement uses TRBV5-1 and TRBJ2-7; 9 bases agree with TRBD2. The V and J ends lost 3 bases and 3 bases, in that order; junction bases with no gene match: 13. CDR3 length equals 17 residues. The germline V gene encodes CDR1 SGHRS and CDR2 YFSETQ. CDR3 nucleotides: TGCGCCAGCAGCTGGGGGCTACCTAGCGGGGCGATCTACGAGCAGTACTTC. It specifies CASSWGLPSGAIYEQYF.

As concerns this clonotype: One base away lies a much larger clone, so this may be a sequencing read error. This chain joins TRBV12-5 and TRBJ2-3; the match to TRBD2 covers 9 bases. CDR3 length: 14 residues. Germline CDR1 reads LGHNT; CDR2 reads FRNRAP. The CDR3 DNA follows: TGTGCTAGTGGTAGCGGGGGGTTCACAGGTACGCAGTATTTT. Its protein is CASGSGGFTGTQYF. The full variable domain, completed using reference TRBV12-5 and TRBJ2-3, is DARVTQTPRHKVTEMGQEVTMRCQPILGHNTVFWYRQTMMQGLELLAYFRNRAPLDDSGMPKDRFSAEMPDATLATLKIQPSEPRDSAVYFCASGSGGFTGTQYFGPGTRLTVL.

This clonotype was counted many times. J is TRBJ2-7 and V is TRBV7-9; D is ambiguous. Germline V gene sequence: CDR1 SEHNR, CDR2 FQNEAQ (reference sequence). V was cut by 4 bases and J by 3 bases, with 13 bases left in between. The CDR3 has 14 residues. CDR3 DNA sequence: TGTGCCAGCAGCTCCGGCGCCAGCCTCTACGAGCAGTACTTC. Translation gives CASSSGASLYEQYF. Full variable domain (missing parts from reference TRBV7-9 and TRBJ2-7): DTGVSQNPRHKITKRGQNVTFRCDPISEHNRLYWYRQTLGQGPEFLTYFQNEAQLEKSRLLSDRFSAERPKGSFSTLEIQRTEQGDSAMYLCASSSGASLYEQYFGPGTRLTVT.

J is TRBJ2-2 and V is TRBV28; 10 bases agree with TRBD1. V lost 6 bases to trimming and J lost 6 bases; unmatched junction nucleotides: 7. CDR3 size: 15 residues. From germline, CDR1 is MDHEN and CDR2 SYDVKM. The CDR3, as DNA: TGTGCCAGCAGATCCGGGACAGGGGTCGCCGGGGAGCTGTTTTTT. Encoded protein: CASRSGTGVAGELFF. The full variable domain, in which reference TRBV28 and TRBJ2-2 provide the parts outside the CDR3, is DVKVTQSSRYLVKRTGEKVFLECVQDMDHENMFWYRQDPGLGLRLIYFSYDVKMKEKGDIPEGYSVSREKKERFSLILESASTNQTSMYLCASRSGTGVAGELFFGEGSRLTVL.

This rearrangement joins TRBV27 to TRBJ2-5, with 7 bases lining up with TRBD2. V lost 11 bases to trimming and J lost 5 bases; unmatched junction nucleotides: 17. The CDR3 length is 15 residues. CDR1 is MNHEY and CDR2 is SMNVEV in the germline V gene (reference sequence). In DNA form, the CDR3 reads TGTGCCTCCGCACTGGGGCCGGGAGGCGACGAGACCCAGTACTTC. Translating gives CASALGPGGDETQYF.

Turning to this clonotype: A read error may explain this, as a much larger clone is one base away. The chain combines TRBV9 with TRBJ2-2, with D possibly matching TRBD2 (5 bases). In germline, CDR1 is SGDLS, CDR2 YYNGEE. There are 16 residues in the CDR3. The CDR3 DNA follows: TGTGCCAGCAGCGTAGCGGCGGGCGCGAACCCCGGGGAGCTGTTTTTT. The encoded protein is CASSVAAGANPGELFF.

The table lists this clonotype with a count of one. Germline and junction disagree at one end, which may indicate a read error. The rearrangement uses TRBV29-1 and TRBJ2-7; perhaps TRBD2 as D (6 bases). Germline assignment: CDR1 SQVTM and CDR2 ANQGSEA. The CDR3 runs 13 residues. CDR3 sequence: CSVEGTSAYERYF. CDR3 nucleotide sequence: TGCAGCGTTGAGGGGACTTCAGCCTACGAGCGGTACTTC.

This clonotype was seen at least ten times. This sequence joins TRBV6-5 and TRBJ1-4, with no clear D. Germline V gene lookup returns CDR1 MNHEY and CDR2 SVGAGI. The CDR3 contains 12 residues. V lost 6 bases to trimming and J lost 6 bases, with 8 bases between them. CDR3 residues: CASSRTHEKLFF. DNA of the CDR3: TGTGCCAGCAGCCGGACGCATGAAAAACTGTTTTTT.

In its sample, this clonotype was seen many times. J is TRBJ2-7 and V is TRBV7-2; 15 nucleotides align to TRBD2. The CDR3 spans 16 residues. V lost 5 bases and J lost 2; bases outside the gene matches: 4. CDR1 and CDR2 (germline): SGHTA, FQGNSA. In DNA form, the CDR3 reads TGTGCCAGCAGCCGGGGACTAGCGGGAGGTACCTACGAGCAGTACTTC. Translation gives CASSRGLAGGTYEQYF.